Given below is one TCR beta chain in context. The data originate from a study of cytomegalovirus exposure and HLA in healthy donors. TCRdb's table, derived via immunoSEQ multiplex PCR, lists solely in-frame clones and lacks some. The sample has roughly 90,000 clones; 85% are singletons. CDR1 is SGHNT, CDR2 YENEEA, per germline. Trimming shortened V by 3 bases and J by 5 bases, and 10 bases separated the two germline ends. This CDR3 is built from 14 residues. Sequencing was performed on PBMCs. The chain carries TRBV11-3 and TRBJ2-2, with D perhaps matching TRBD2 (5 bases). The sequence was collected from a man younger than 35 in good health and CMV-seropositive. CDR3 coding DNA: TGTGCCAGCAGCTTGGGAGTTGGAACCGGGGAGCTGTTTTTT. This encodes CASSLGVGTGELFF.